This entry features one TCR beta chain sequence. As yet, its antigen is unknown. This record comes from a study of blood T cells in healthy people across ages. Whole-study findings and limits: More naive CD4+ cells and higher diversity were found in long-lived than in aged donors. Significant beta diversity loss was already apparent by age roughly 44, declining roughly linearly. What prevented conclusive comparison of naive and antigen-experienced cells was that PBMCs were unsorted.

Combining a sample-barcoded 5' primer with a J-beta primer mix, a second PCR ran for 7 to 11 cycles. From the 5' RACE reads, TCRdb called clonotypes with MiXCR, one entry per CDR3 protein. The data hold more than 500,000 distinct CDR3 sequences, with about 27% observed a single time. These sequences were also reported in another study, on T cells of mothers and their children.

This TCR derives from a boy between 2 and 10 years old in good health. Material: blood.

CDR3 sequence (DNA): TGCAGCACGAGAGACAGCGGGAACACTGAAGCTTTCTTT. Translated: CSTRDSGNTEAFF. The genes are TRBV29-1 and TRBJ1-1; weak D call: TRBD1 (5 bases). The CDR3 totals 13 residues. Per the germline V gene, CDR1 is SQVTM and CDR2 is ANQGSEA. Trimming cost V 8 bases and J 1 base, with 14 bases left between them.